This TCR beta chain was documented in a study of shared clonotypes between healthy human individuals. Positive CCR7 selection of CD45RO-negative cells yielded the naive CD8 cells, and terminally differentiated effector memory CD45RA+ cells were excluded. Trimming took off 1 base at V and 6 bases at J, with 10 bases between the two ends. Germline V lookup: CDR1 SGHTA, CDR2 FQGNSA. The CDR3 is made up of 13 amino acids. About this clone itself: Its target is unknown.

Replicate PCRs from sorted subsets contained approximately 200 ng DNA, which is 31,000 or so T cell genomes. Libraries were prepared by immunoSEQ multiplex PCR; TCRdb keeps only in-frame clonotypes and omits some of them. The data hold millions of clones, with 85% to 95% observed a single time. Study observations and caveats: Generation of non-shared clonotypes was less probable than generation of clonotypes shared by all four donors.

The specimen sequenced was naive CD8+ T cells from PBMCs. The sequence came from a man aged 18 to 35 in good health. Some clones in this sample may be carry-over from other donors' samples. The rearrangement links TRBV7-2 to TRBJ2-7; D not resolved. The CDR3 nucleotides read TGTGCCAGCAGCTTAGGACCCCTGGGCGAGCAGTACTTC. Residues: CASSLGPLGEQYF.